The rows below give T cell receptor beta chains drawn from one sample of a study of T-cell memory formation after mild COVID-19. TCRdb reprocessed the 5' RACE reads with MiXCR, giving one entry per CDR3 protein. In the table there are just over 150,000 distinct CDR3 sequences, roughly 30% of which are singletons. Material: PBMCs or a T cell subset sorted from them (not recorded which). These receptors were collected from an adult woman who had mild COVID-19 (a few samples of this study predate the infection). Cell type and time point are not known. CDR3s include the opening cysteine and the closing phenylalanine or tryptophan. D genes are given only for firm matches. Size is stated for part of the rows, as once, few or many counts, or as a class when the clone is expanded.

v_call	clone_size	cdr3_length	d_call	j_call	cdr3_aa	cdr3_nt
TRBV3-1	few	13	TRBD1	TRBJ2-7	CASSGTGWYEQYF	TGTGCCAGCTCGGGGACAGGGTGGTACGAGCAGTACTTC
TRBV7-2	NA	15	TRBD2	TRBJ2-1	CASSLSGLVGNEQFF	TGTGCCAGCAGCTTATCAGGACTAGTCGGCAATGAGCAGTTCTTC
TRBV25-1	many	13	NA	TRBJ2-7	CASSEYVGNEQYF	TGTGCCAGCAGTGAATATGTGGGGAACGAGCAGTACTTC
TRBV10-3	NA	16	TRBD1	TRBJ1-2	CAISDRTGGTNYGYTF	TGTGCCATCAGTGATAGGACAGGGGGCACGAACTATGGCTACACCTTC
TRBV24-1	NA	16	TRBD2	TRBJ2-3	CATSDLAGDGRDTQYF	TGTGCCACCAGTGATTTGGCGGGGGATGGGAGAGATACGCAGTATTTT
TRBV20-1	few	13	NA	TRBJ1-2	CSARDDGADGYTF	TGCAGTGCTAGAGATGACGGGGCGGATGGCTACACCTTC
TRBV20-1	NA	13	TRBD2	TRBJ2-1	CSAMASGRRGQFF	TGCAGTGCTATGGCTAGCGGGAGACGTGGGCAGTTCTTC
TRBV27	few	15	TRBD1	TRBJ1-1	CASSPGTGGANEAFF	TGTGCCAGCAGTCCAGGGACAGGGGGCGCGAATGAAGCTTTCTTT
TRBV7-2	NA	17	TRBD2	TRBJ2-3	CASSVGLAGASTDTQYF	TGTGCCAGCAGCGTGGGACTAGCGGGAGCCAGCACAGATACGCAGTATTTT
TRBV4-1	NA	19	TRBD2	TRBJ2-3	CASSQTGRGLAGGTDTQYF	TGCGCCAGCAGCCAGACCGGCCGGGGACTAGCGGGAGGCACAGATACGCAGTATTTT
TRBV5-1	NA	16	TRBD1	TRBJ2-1	CASSFQGQNSYNEQFF	TGCGCCAGCAGCTTTCAGGGACAGAACTCCTACAATGAGCAGTTCTTC
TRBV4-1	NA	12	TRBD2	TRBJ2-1	CASSQDSGGEFF	TGCGCCAGCAGCCAAGATAGCGGGGGGGAGTTCTTC
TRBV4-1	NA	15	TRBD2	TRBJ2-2	CASSQGRTSPGELFF	TGCGCCAGCAGCCAGGGCCGGACTAGCCCCGGGGAGCTGTTTTTT
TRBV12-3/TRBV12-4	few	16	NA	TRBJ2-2	CASSPPPAGHTGELFF	TGTGCCAGCAGTCCACCTCCAGCGGGTCACACCGGGGAGCTGTTTTTT
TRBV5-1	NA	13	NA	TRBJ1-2	CASSREGDYGYTF	TGCGCCAGCAGCCGGGAAGGGGACTATGGCTACACCTTC
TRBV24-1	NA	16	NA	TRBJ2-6	CATSDPTHSGANVLTF	TGTGCCACCAGTGACCCCACCCACTCTGGGGCCAACGTCCTGACTTTC
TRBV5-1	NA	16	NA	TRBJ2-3	CASSLALAVPTDTQYF	TGCGCCAGCAGCTTGGCCTTAGCGGTACCCACAGATACGCAGTATTTT
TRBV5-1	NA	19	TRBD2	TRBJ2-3	CASSLAGGRSGGITDTQYF	TGCGCCAGCAGCTTGGCCGGGGGCAGAAGCGGGGGAATAACAGATACGCAGTATTTT
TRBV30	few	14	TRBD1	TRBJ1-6	CAWMGQGRNSPLHF	TGTGCCTGGATGGGACAGGGACGGAATTCACCCCTCCACTTT
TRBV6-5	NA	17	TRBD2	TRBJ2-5	CASSYSRPLAGGETQYF	TGTGCCAGCAGTTACTCACGGCCACTAGCGGGAGGAGAGACCCAGTACTTC
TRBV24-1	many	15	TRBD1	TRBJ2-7	CATSDPGTGSYEQYF	TGTGCCACCAGTGACCCCGGGACAGGTTCCTACGAGCAGTACTTC
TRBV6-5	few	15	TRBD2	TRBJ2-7	CASRSWTSGSYEQYF	TGTGCCAGCAGATCCTGGACTAGCGGCTCCTACGAGCAGTACTTC
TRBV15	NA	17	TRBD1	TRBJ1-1	CATEDRDRFRSHTEAFF	TGTGCCACCGAGGACCGGGACAGGTTTCGAAGTCACACTGAAGCTTTCTTT
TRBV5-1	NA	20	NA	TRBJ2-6	CASSLVGSRIRNSGANVLTF	TGCGCCAGCAGCTTGGTGGGCAGCAGAATTCGAAACTCTGGGGCCAACGTCCTGACTTTC
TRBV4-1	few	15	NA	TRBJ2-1	CASSPAGASYNEQFF	TGCGCCAGCAGCCCCGCGGGGGCCTCCTACAATGAGCAGTTCTTC
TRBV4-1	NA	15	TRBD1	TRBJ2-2	CASSQEDRETGELFF	TGCGCCAGCAGCCAAGAGGACAGGGAGACCGGGGAGCTGTTTTTT
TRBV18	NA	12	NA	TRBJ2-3	CASSSTTDTQYF	TGTGCCAGCTCATCGACCACAGATACGCAGTATTTT
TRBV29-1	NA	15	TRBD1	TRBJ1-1	CSVPKTGVRNTEAFF	TGCAGCGTCCCAAAGACAGGGGTTCGGAACACTGAAGCTTTCTTT
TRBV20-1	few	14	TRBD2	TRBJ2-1	CSSSPGLAVGEQFF	TGCTCCTCCTCACCGGGACTAGCGGTCGGTGAGCAGTTCTTC
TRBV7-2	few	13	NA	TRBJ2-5	CASSTQEAETQYF	TGTGCCAGCAGCACCCAGGAGGCCGAGACCCAGTACTTC
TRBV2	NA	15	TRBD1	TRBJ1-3	CASSANRGPGNTIYF	TGTGCCAGCAGTGCTAACAGGGGGCCTGGAAACACCATATATTTT
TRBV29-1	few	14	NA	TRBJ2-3	CSGRASDRTDTQYF	TGCAGCGGAAGAGCTAGCGATCGCACAGATACGCAGTATTTT
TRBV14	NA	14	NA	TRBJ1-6	CASSPGTPASPLHF	TGTGCCAGCAGCCCCGGGACACCCGCCTCACCCCTCCACTTT
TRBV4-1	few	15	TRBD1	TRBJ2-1	CASSSPGTGDNEQFF	TGCGCCAGCAGCTCGCCCGGGACAGGGGACAATGAGCAGTTCTTC
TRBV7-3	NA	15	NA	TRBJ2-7	CASSLRAGGTYEQYF	TGTGCCAGCAGCTTACGGGCAGGGGGGACCTACGAGCAGTACTTC
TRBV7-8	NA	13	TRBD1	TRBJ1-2	CASSEGTGYGYTF	TGTGCCAGCAGCGAAGGGACAGGGTATGGCTACACCTTC
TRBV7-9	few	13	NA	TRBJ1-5	CASSQDTLQPQHF	TGTGCCAGCAGCCAGGACACCCTTCAGCCCCAGCATTTT
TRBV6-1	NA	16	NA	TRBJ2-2	CASSEDLGHPDRELFF	TGTGCCAGCAGTGAAGATTTGGGACACCCCGACCGGGAGCTGTTTTTT
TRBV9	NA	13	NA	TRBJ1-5	CASSELGGQPQHF	TGTGCCAGCAGCGAGTTGGGGGGTCAGCCCCAGCATTTT
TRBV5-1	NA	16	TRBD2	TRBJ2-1	CASTWTSGSSYNEQFF	TGCGCCAGCACTTGGACTAGCGGGAGCTCCTACAATGAGCAGTTCTTC
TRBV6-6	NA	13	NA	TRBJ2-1	CASSAGASEEQFF	TGTGCCAGCAGTGCAGGGGCTAGCGAAGAGCAGTTCTTC
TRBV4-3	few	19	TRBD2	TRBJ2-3	CASSQDSPSASGSTDTQYF	TGCGCCAGCAGCCAAGATTCTCCTTCGGCTAGCGGGAGCACAGATACGCAGTATTTT
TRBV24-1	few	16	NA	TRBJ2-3	CATSPPGAESTDTQYF	TGTGCCACCAGCCCCCCAGGGGCCGAAAGCACAGATACGCAGTATTTT
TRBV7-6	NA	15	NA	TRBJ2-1	CASSPVSGPVNEQFF	TGTGCCAGCAGCCCCGTATCAGGCCCCGTCAATGAGCAGTTCTTC
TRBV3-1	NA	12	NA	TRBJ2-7	CASSLAAGEQYF	TGTGCCAGCAGCCTGGCGGCCGGCGAGCAGTACTTC
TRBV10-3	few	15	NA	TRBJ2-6	CAISAREAGANVLTF	TGTGCCATCAGCGCCAGGGAGGCTGGGGCCAACGTCCTGACTTTC
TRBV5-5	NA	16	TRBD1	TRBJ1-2	CASSSGQGEPNYGYTF	TGTGCCAGCAGCTCTGGACAGGGGGAACCTAACTATGGCTACACCTTC
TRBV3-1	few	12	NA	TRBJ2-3	CASSQDRDTQYF	TGTGCCAGCAGCCAAGACAGGGATACGCAGTATTTT
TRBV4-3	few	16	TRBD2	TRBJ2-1	CASSRLAGGNYNEQFF	TGCGCCAGCAGCCGACTAGCGGGAGGTAACTACAATGAGCAGTTCTTC
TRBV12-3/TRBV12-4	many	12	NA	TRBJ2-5	CASSFSGETQYF	TGTGCCAGCAGCTTCTCTGGGGAGACCCAGTACTTC
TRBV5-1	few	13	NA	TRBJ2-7	CASSLPGAEEQYF	TGCGCCAGCAGCTTGCCAGGGGCGGAGGAGCAGTACTTC
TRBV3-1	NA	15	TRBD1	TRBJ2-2	CASSRGQAQTGELFF	TGTGCCAGCAGCAGGGGACAGGCCCAAACCGGGGAGCTGTTTTTT
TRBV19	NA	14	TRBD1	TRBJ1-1	CASSRPTGDTEAFF	TGTGCCAGTAGTAGGCCGACAGGGGACACTGAAGCTTTCTTT